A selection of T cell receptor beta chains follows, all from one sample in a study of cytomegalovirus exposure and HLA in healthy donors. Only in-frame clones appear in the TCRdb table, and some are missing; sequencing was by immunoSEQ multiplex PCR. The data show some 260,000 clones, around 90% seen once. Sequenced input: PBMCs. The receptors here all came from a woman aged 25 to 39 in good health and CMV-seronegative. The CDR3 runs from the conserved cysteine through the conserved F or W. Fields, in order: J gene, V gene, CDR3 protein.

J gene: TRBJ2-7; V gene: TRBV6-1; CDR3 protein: CASSDQVLITYEQYF
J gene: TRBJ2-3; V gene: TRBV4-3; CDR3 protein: CASSLSESRTDTQYF
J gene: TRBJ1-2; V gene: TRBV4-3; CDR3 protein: CASSQGNRDAEYYGYTF
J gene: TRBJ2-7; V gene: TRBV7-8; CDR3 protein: CASRPTRGSGLLPNEQYF
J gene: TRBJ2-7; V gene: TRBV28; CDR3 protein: CASSFREVVYEQYF
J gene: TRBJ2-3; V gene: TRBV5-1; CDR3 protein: CASSSGGPDSTDTQYF
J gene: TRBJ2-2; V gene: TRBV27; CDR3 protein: CASSLAGGWPGELFF
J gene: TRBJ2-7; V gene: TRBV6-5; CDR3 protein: CASSYGSPYEQYF
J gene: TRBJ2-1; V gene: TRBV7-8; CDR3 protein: CASSSPGLAPANEQFF
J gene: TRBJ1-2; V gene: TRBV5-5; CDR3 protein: CASSLEIPRGYTF
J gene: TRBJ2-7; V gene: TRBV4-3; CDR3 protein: CASSQDLGPGYEQYF
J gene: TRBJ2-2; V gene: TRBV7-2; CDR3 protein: CASIPIGGDTGELFF
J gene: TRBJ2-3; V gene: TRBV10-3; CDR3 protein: CAISTSGSPDTQYF
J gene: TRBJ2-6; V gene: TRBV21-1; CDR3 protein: CASVPLGSGANVLTF
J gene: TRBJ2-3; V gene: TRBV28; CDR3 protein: CASSSRATQYF
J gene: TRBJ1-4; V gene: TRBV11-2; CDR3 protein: CASSPLKSETKLFF
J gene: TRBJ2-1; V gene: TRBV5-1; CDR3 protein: CASSYLAGVSNEQFF
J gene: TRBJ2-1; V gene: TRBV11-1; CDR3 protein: CASSLAGQSSYNEQFF
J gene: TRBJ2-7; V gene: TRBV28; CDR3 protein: CASSDRLADSYEQYF
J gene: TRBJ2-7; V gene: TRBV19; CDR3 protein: CASSISNSNYEQYF